This section outlines one T cell receptor beta chain sequence together with its context. Per the original data handling: Nucleated cell number was recorded as an estimate derived from reference gene primer amplification. Clones were read by immunoSEQ multiplex PCR, and TCRdb kept only the in-frame ones, dropping some. V and J calls and clone size are as listed in that table; D and trimming were resolved from the DNA. Among tens of thousands of clones listed, around 74% were seen once. The data originate from a study of blood T cell repertoires in COVID-19. Study details: Acute and convalescent COVID-19 specimens originated in the United States, Italy and Spain.

CDR3 length: 14 residues. Trimming stripped 5 bases from V and 2 bases from J, with 10 bases between. Germline V gives CDR1 SGHTA, CDR2 FQGNSA. The rearrangement links TRBV7-2 to TRBJ1-5; D is unresolved. The sample comprised peripheral blood. This clonotype was sampled from a woman aged 80 or over with acute or convalescent COVID-19. CDR3 loop: CASSLRKGNQPQHF. For the CDR3, the DNA is TGTGCCAGCAGCCTCAGGAAAGGCAATCAGCCCCAGCATTTT.